This T cell receptor (beta chain) was identified during a study of shared clonotypes between healthy human individuals. V trimming: 4 bases; J trimming: 5 bases; junction bases outside the gene matches: 7. This CDR3 comprises 14 residues. From germline, CDR1 is SEHNR and CDR2 FQNEAQ (reference sequence). TCRdb keeps only in-frame clones here, not all; method: immunoSEQ multiplex PCR. The repertoire holds fewer than 850,000 clones, with about 90% as singletons. Study-level findings and limits: About 5.2% was the fraction of naive CD4 clonotypes found shared across a few donors. The sampled material consisted only of blood, and tissue repertoires are likely to differ.

Healthy HIV-negative adults without recent acute infections or vaccinations served as donors. This clone was seen a few times. What it binds is not known. The rearrangement links TRBV7-9 to TRBJ1-2, with TRBD1 identical over 7 bases. This sequence originates from a man younger than 30 in good health. Some clones in this sample may be carry-over from other donors' samples. The sequenced sample was memory CD8+ T cells from PBMCs. Noted subset: CD45RO+ cells pooled with CCR7-negative TemRA cells. The CDR3 DNA reads TGTGCCAGCAGCTCACTGCAGGGGGTATATGGCTACACCTTC. Translating gives CASSSLQGVYGYTF.